Reported below is one TCR beta chain. Its antigen is unknown. The CDR3 is 19 amino acids. Per germline, CDR1 SGHRS and CDR2 YFSETQ. TCRdb re-called the 5' RACE reads; one entry per CDR3 protein, DNA not given. Here the sample table reports tens of thousands of distinct CDR3 sequences. This specimen belongs to a study of T cells expressing NK-cell markers. Study-level points and caveats: HCMV specificity was not established for the expanded NKG2C+ T cell clones.

Specimen: blood T cells: a sorted CD56 or NKG2C T cell subset, CD4+ or CD8+ T cells, or bulk PBMC T cells (not recorded which). V gene TRBV5-1 combines with J gene TRBJ2-4; TCRdb selects TRBD2, and the lack of DNA leaves this call unchecked. This receptor was identified in a woman between 18 and 75 years old in good health. The CDR3 loop is CASSSNPGLAGEAKNIQYF.